Listed here are 26 T cell receptor beta chains from one sample, sequenced in a study of blood T cells in healthy people across ages. It was with a sample-barcoded 5' primer and a J-beta primer mix that a second PCR of roughly 7 to 12 cycles was run. TCRdb re-derived calls from the 5' RACE reads in MiXCR, one entry per CDR3 protein. The sample consists of under 1,100,000 distinct CDR3 sequences, less than 25% of them appearing once. These same data were also listed under a study on T cells of mothers and their children.

The sequenced sample consisted of blood. All receptors derive from a girl aged 2-15 years in good health.

In this sample, this clonotype turned up a few times. The gene calls are TRBV11-3 and TRBJ2-5, with D tentatively TRBD2 (7 bases). Per the germline V gene, CDR1 is SGHNT and CDR2 is YENEEA. The CDR3 consists of 17 residues. V lost 5 bases to trimming and J lost 2 bases, with 21 bases between them. Here the CDR3 reads CASSPRLGGAGQETQYF. Here the CDR3 DNA reads TGTGCCAGCAGCCCCAGATTGGGGGGGGCGGGTCAAGAGACCCAGTACTTC.

This clonotype was seen more than once but under ten times. This chain joins TRBV4-1 and TRBJ1-6, with D uncertain. In germline, CDR1 is MGHRA, CDR2 YSYEKL. The germline V and J ends were trimmed by 0 bases and 7 bases, with 4 bases remaining between them. This CDR3 region has 13 residues. CDR3 bases: TGCGCCAGCAGCCAAGATCCGAATTCACCCCTCCACTTT. Its translation: CASSQDPNSPLHF.

This clonotype was seen more than once but under ten times. The CDR3 DNA reads as TGTGCCAGCAGCTTAACGGGGGGGCGGAAGTTCGAGAAAAACACTGAAGCTTTCTTT. Translation: CASSLTGGRKFEKNTEAFF. The chain has TRBV7-9 and TRBJ1-1, with a weak D call TRBD1 (6 bases). V was cut by 2 bases and J by 2 bases, with 24 bases left in between. CDR1 is SEHNR and CDR2 is FQNEAQ in the germline V gene (reference sequence). This CDR3 has 19 amino acids. The full variable domain, with the rest looked up from reference TRBV7-9 and TRBJ1-1, is DTGVSQNPRHKITKRGQNVTFRCDPISEHNRLYWYRQTLGQGPEFLTYFQNEAQLEKSRLLSDRFSAERPKGSFSTLEIQRTEQGDSAMYLCASSLTGGRKFEKNTEAFFGQGTRLTVV.

In its sample, this clonotype was seen a few times. The V call is TRBV6-5, the J call TRBJ2-2; D gene unclear. The V gene lost 2 bases and the J gene lost 9 bases, with 10 bases spanning the gap. The CDR3 contains 13 residues. Germline values: CDR1 MNHEY, CDR2 SVGAGI. In DNA, the CDR3 is TGTGCCAGCAGTTACACACACATGAGGGAGCTGTTTTTT. It is translated as CASSYTHMRELFF.

In DNA form, the CDR3 reads TGTGCCAGCAGCCCCCTACAGGGGGCACAAGAGACCCAGTACTTC. Translation gives CASSPLQGAQETQYF. This rearrangement joins TRBV7-2 to TRBJ2-5; TRBD1 agrees at 9 bases. This CDR3 spans 15 amino acids. CDR1 is SGHTA, CDR2 FQGNSA, per germline. J lost 2 bases, V lost 5 bases, and 6 bases had no gene match. Full variable domain (rest looked up from reference TRBV7-2 and TRBJ2-5): GAGVSQSPSNKVTEKGKDVELRCDPISGHTALYWYRQSLGQGLEFLIYFQGNSAPDKSGLPSDRFSAERTGGSVSTLTIQRTQQEDSAVYLCASSPLQGAQETQYFGPGTRLLVL.

This chain connects TRBV4-1 to TRBJ2-7; D is ambiguous. Germline V lookup: CDR1 MGHRA, CDR2 YSYEKL. V was clipped by 1 base and J by 2 bases, with 9 bases between them. This CDR3 has 14 residues. CDR3 protein: CASSQGDWAYEQYF. CDR3 in DNA: TGCGCCAGCAGCCAAGGCGACTGGGCCTACGAGCAGTACTTC.

The chain combines TRBV29-1 with TRBJ2-1, with D uncertain. The CDR3 runs 12 residues. Trimming shortened V by 1 base and J by 7 bases, and 8 bases separated the two germline ends. Germline CDR1 SQVTM, CDR2 ANQGSEA. CDR3 sequence (DNA): TGCAGCGTTGAAGTTTCGACTAATGAGCAGTTCTTC. Translation: CSVEVSTNEQFF.

This clonotype has more than one count but fewer than ten. The chain employs TRBV11-2 and TRBJ2-5; no clear D. Gene TRBJ2-1 matches the end of the DNA better, so the J call may be wrong. The CDR3 contains 13 residues. Germline loops: CDR1 SGHAT, CDR2 FQNNGV. CDR3 protein: CASSPQLRYEQFF. DNA of the CDR3: TGTGCCAGCAGCCCCCAGCTCAGGTATGAGCAGTTCTTC.

This clonotype was observed a few times. The rearrangement links TRBV3-1 to TRBJ2-7; D may match TRBD1 or TRBD2 (5 bases each). The CDR3 is 16 residues long. The V gene lost 4 bases and the J gene lost 2 bases, with 18 bases spanning the gap. Germline lookup yields CDR1 LGHDT and CDR2 YNNKEL (reference sequence). The CDR3 coding sequence is TGTGCCAGCAGCCCGACTAACAGGAGGACAACCTACGAGCAGTACTTC. This gives the protein CASSPTNRRTTYEQYF.

The table lists this clonotype with a few counts. The chain uses TRBV2 and TRBJ2-7, with D perhaps given as TRBD1 or TRBD2 (6 bases each). This CDR3 region has 15 residues. From germline, CDR1 is SNHLY and CDR2 FYNNEI. V gave up 3 bases and J gave up 2 bases, with 14 bases separating them. The CDR3 coding sequence is TGTGCCAGCAGTGAGAATTCGGGGGCCCCCTACGAGCAGTACTTC. Encoded protein: CASSENSGAPYEQYF. Based on the CDR3 plus reference TRBV2 and TRBJ2-7, the full variable domain is EPEVTQTPSHQVTQMGQEVILRCVPISNHLYFYWYRQILGQKVEFLVSFYNNEISEKSEIFDDQFSVERPDGSNFTLKIRSTKLEDSAMYFCASSENSGAPYEQYFGPGTRLTVT.

V and J are TRBV3-1 and TRBJ2-2, with 7 bases matching TRBD2. V gave up 2 bases and J gave up 5 bases; unmatched junction bases: 14. There are 18 residues in the CDR3. Germline assignment: CDR1 LGHDT and CDR2 YNNKEL (reference sequence). The chain's CDR3 is CASSQILAGQKPTGELFF. The CDR3 DNA reads as TGTGCCAGCAGCCAAATATTAGCGGGTCAAAAACCTACCGGGGAGCTGTTTTTT.

The rearrangement joins TRBV14 to TRBJ2-1; D tentatively fits TRBD1 or TRBD2 (5 bases each). Matching the DNA end better, TRBJ2-5 makes the J call doubtful. This CDR3 contains 20 residues. Germline CDR1 reads SGHDN; CDR2 reads FVKESK. This CDR3 reads CASRYRVFTFPAGTKKTQYF. Here the CDR3 DNA reads TGTGCCAGCAGATATCGGGTTTTCACTTTCCCTGCCGGGACGAAAAAGACCCAGTACTTC.

Only one count was recorded for this clonotype. The CDR3 sequence: CASSLAGPTYNEQFF. The CDR3 DNA sequence: TGTGCCAGCAGCTTGGCGGGACCTACCTACAATGAGCAGTTCTTC. J is TRBJ2-1 and V is TRBV7-3; TRBD2 is a possible D gene (6 bases). CDR3 length equals 15 residues. The germline V gene encodes CDR1 SGHTA and CDR2 FQGTGA. The V gene lost 3 bases and the J gene lost 2 bases, with 11 bases spanning the gap.

The rearrangement uses TRBV20-1 and TRBJ2-6; D gene ambiguous. V shed 4 bases and J shed 0 bases, with 4 bases lying between them. Germline V CDR1 and CDR2: DFQATT, SNEGSKA (reference sequence). CDR3 size: 13 residues. The CDR3 DNA sequence: TGCAGTGCTACCCTCTCTGGGGCCAACGTCCTGACTTTC. It specifies CSATLSGANVLTF.

This clonotype was seen repeatedly, ten times or more. The J gene is TRBJ2-7, the V gene TRBV7-2, with D tentatively TRBD2 (5 bases). This CDR3 has 14 amino acids. The germline V and J ends were trimmed by 1 base and 0 bases, with 7 bases remaining between them. Germline V gene lookup returns CDR1 SGHTA and CDR2 FQGNSA. The CDR3 sequence is CASSLVGSSYEQYF. The CDR3 nucleotides are TGTGCCAGCAGCTTAGTGGGGAGCTCCTACGAGCAGTACTTC.

The chain employs TRBV5-1 and TRBJ2-5, with TRBD2 as a possible D gene (5 bases). Germline CDR1 is SGHRS and CDR2 is YFSETQ. The CDR3 runs 13 residues. Trimming removed 5 bases at V and 5 bases at J, with 13 bases between. The CDR3 loop is CASSRGKSETQYF. DNA for the CDR3: TGCGCCAGCAGTCGGGGAAAGTCGGAGACCCAGTACTTC.

Note on this clonotype: A much more abundant neighbour one base away suggests this may be a read error. The V and J genes are TRBV4-3 and TRBJ2-4; D gene unclear. Looked up from germline, CDR1 is LGHNA and CDR2 is YSLEER. V gave up 0 bases and J gave up 10 bases, with 10 bases separating them. CDR3 length: 13 residues. This chain's CDR3 is CASSQETRSIQYF. The CDR3 bases are TGCGCCAGCAGCCAAGAGACGCGGTCGATTCAGTACTTC.

The CDR3 coding sequence is TGCAGTGCTAGAGATCCCCGACAGGGAGAAAAAGAGACCCAGTACTTC. Its protein product is CSARDPRQGEKETQYF. The chain carries TRBV20-1 and TRBJ2-5; 7 bases align to TRBD1. The J segment lost 3 bases and the V segment lost 0 bases, leaving 10 bases of the junction unmatched. Germline assignment: CDR1 DFQATT and CDR2 SNEGSKA (reference sequence). The CDR3 spans 16 residues.

The chain combines TRBV7-2 with TRBJ1-6, with D hard to call. CDR3 length: 14 amino acids. Germline CDR1 reads SGHTA; CDR2 reads FQGNSA. V was trimmed by 4 bases and J by 10 bases, leaving 14 bases between them. This chain's CDR3 is CASSSARSDSPLHF. CDR3 DNA: TGTGCCAGCAGCTCAGCCAGGTCCGACTCACCCCTCCACTTT. The full variable domain, with the rest looked up from reference TRBV7-2 and TRBJ1-6, is GAGVSQSPSNKVTEKGKDVELRCDPISGHTALYWYRQSLGQGLEFLIYFQGNSAPDKSGLPSDRFSAERTGGSVSTLTIQRTQQEDSAVYLCASSSARSDSPLHFGNGTRLTVT.

The rearrangement joins TRBV19 to TRBJ2-5; 7 bases are shared with TRBD2. This CDR3 region has 14 residues. Trimming at V came to 4 bases and at J to 2 bases, leaving 4 bases not matched to a gene. Germline V gene sequence: CDR1 LNHDA, CDR2 SQIVND (reference sequence). The CDR3 nucleotides read TGTGCCAGTAGTAAGGGACTACAACAAGAGACCCAGTACTTC. Its translation: CASSKGLQQETQYF.

The table lists this clonotype with a few counts. The chain couples TRBV24-1 to TRBJ1-1, with a weak D call TRBD1 (6 bases). The CDR3 runs to 13 residues. CDR1 is KGHDR, CDR2 SFDVKD, per germline. Trimming shortened V by 5 bases and J by 5 bases, and 11 bases separated the two germline ends. The CDR3 nucleotides are TGTGCCACCAGTGGTGGGGGGCGAACTGAAGCTTTCTTT. Translation gives CATSGGGRTEAFF.

The rearrangement links TRBV20-1 to TRBJ2-1; TRBD1 aligns across 7 bases. This CDR3 region has 13 residues. The V gene end was trimmed by 4 bases and the J gene end by 4 bases; junction bases not matched to a gene: 4. CDR1 and CDR2 (germline): DFQATT, SNEGSKA (reference sequence). DNA for the CDR3: TGCAGTGCTAAAAGGACAGGATACAATGAGCAGTTCTTC. Amino acid sequence: CSAKRTGYNEQFF.

V and J are TRBV20-1 and TRBJ2-2; 9 nucleotides agree with TRBD2. This CDR3 comprises 17 residues. The germline gives CDR1 DFQATT, CDR2 SNEGSKA (reference sequence). The V segment lost 0 bases and the J segment 3 bases; nucleotides outside the gene matches: 8. For the CDR3, the DNA is TGCAGTGCTAGAGAGCGGCCTAGCGGGGACCACACCGGGGAGCTGTTTTTT. It codes for CSARERPSGDHTGELFF.

In this sample, this clonotype turned up a few times. This chain joins TRBV27 and TRBJ1-1, with D tentatively TRBD1 (5 bases). CDR3 length: 16 residues. V was pared by 4 bases and J by 8 bases, with 23 bases between. Germline-derived CDR1 and CDR2 are MNHEY and SMNVEV (reference sequence). In nucleotides, the CDR3 is TGTGCCAGCAGTTCCCGCCAGGGATCCTCAGCTCGGGAAGCTTTCTTT. This translates into CASSSRQGSSAREAFF.

In its sample, this clonotype was seen a few times. CDR3 nucleotide sequence: TGTGCCAGCAGTTACTCGAGGGACAGTGCCCACGAGCAGTACTTC. Protein product: CASSYSRDSAHEQYF. The chain joins TRBV6-2 or TRBV6-3 to TRBJ2-7, with 7 bases aligning to TRBD1. CDR1 and CDR2 from the germline V gene are MNHEY and SVGEGT. V lost 0 bases and J lost 5; bases outside the gene matches: 7. The CDR3 spans 15 residues.

This clonotype was picked up a small number of times. The chain employs TRBV29-1 and TRBJ2-7; D gene uncertain. V lost 3 bases and J lost 4, with 13 bases in between. CDR1 and CDR2 from the germline V gene are SQVTM and ANQGSEA. CDR3 length: 13 amino acids. Here the CDR3 reads CSVDLVGRYEQYF. As DNA, the CDR3 is TGCAGCGTTGACCTCGTTGGGCGATACGAGCAGTACTTC.